This entry lists 21 T cell receptor beta chains sequenced from one sample in a study of T cell changes during pregnancy in multiple sclerosis. Clones were sequenced by immunoSEQ multiplex PCR, and TCRdb holds only the in-frame ones, with some missing. The data show tens of thousands of clones, about 93% seen once. The sample here was CD4+ T cells from peripheral blood mononuclear cells, taken after pregnancy. These receptors were collected from a female donor with multiple sclerosis, enrolled in a pregnancy study.

The chain is built from TRBV9 and TRBJ1-6; 8 nucleotides align to TRBD1. V lost 3 bases to trimming and J lost 10 bases; unmatched junction nucleotides: 9. The CDR3 contains 15 residues. Germline CDR1 is SGDLS and CDR2 is YYNGEE. As DNA, the CDR3 is TGTGCCAGCAGCGCCTCCGGACAGGGTAAATCACCCCTCCACTTT. This gives the protein CASSASGQGKSPLHF. Full variable domain (remainder filled in from reference TRBV9 and TRBJ1-6): DSGVTQTPKHLITATGQRVTLRCSPRSGDLSVYWYQQSLDQGLQFLIQYYNGEERAKGNILERFSAQQFPDLHSELNLSSLELGDSALYFCASSASGQGKSPLHFGNGTRLTVT.

As DNA, the CDR3 is TGTGCCAGCGAACTAGCGGGGGTTTATAGTGAGCAGTTCTTC. It yields the protein CASELAGVYSEQFF. V usage is TRBV5-4 and J usage is TRBJ2-1; 11 bases line up with TRBD2. CDR1 and CDR2 from the germline V gene are SGHNT and YYREEE (reference sequence). J was trimmed by 9 bases and V by 7 bases; bases with no gene match: 9. This CDR3 region has 14 residues.

V usage is TRBV6-5 and J usage is TRBJ1-6; D is unclear. Germline lookup yields CDR1 MNHEY and CDR2 SVGAGI. Deletions cut 4 bases from V and 0 bases from J, with 4 bases between. The CDR3 is 14 residues long. DNA of the CDR3: TGTGCCAGCAGTTCAATCTCCTATAATTCACCCCTCCACTTT. Encoded protein: CASSSISYNSPLHF.

The J gene is TRBJ2-7, the V gene TRBV9; D is perhaps TRBD1 (6 bases). V was clipped by 4 bases and J by 3 bases, with 14 bases between them. The CDR3 is 14 amino acids. In germline, CDR1 is SGDLS, CDR2 YYNGEE. In DNA form, the CDR3 reads TGTGCCAGCAGCCTCGGACAGAACCTCTACGAGCAGTACTTC. Translation gives CASSLGQNLYEQYF.

This rearrangement joins TRBV19 to TRBJ2-5, with TRBD2 matching over 10 bases. Germline V gene sequence: CDR1 LNHDA, CDR2 SQIVND (reference sequence). Losses at the gene ends were 3 bases for V and 5 bases for J; bases not matched to a gene: 9. The CDR3 contains 16 residues. This CDR3 is CASSIGGSGGWETQYF. The CDR3 DNA sequence: TGTGCCAGTAGTATCGGGGGTAGCGGGGGGTGGGAGACCCAGTACTTC.

The V call is TRBV9, the J call TRBJ1-2; the D gene is possibly TRBD1 (6 bases). Trimming shortened V by 2 bases and J by 0 bases, and 8 bases separated the two germline ends. The CDR3 loop spans 14 amino acids. Germline V gene lookup returns CDR1 SGDLS and CDR2 YYNGEE. The CDR3 region has the DNA TGTGCCAGCAGCGTCGGACAGTCTAACTATGGCTACACCTTC. It translates to CASSVGQSNYGYTF.

The chain joins TRBV10-3 to TRBJ2-7, with TRBD2 matching 8 bases. Unmatched junction bases numbered 8, after V lost 10 bases and J lost 3 bases. The germline gives CDR1 ENHRY, CDR2 SYGVKD. CDR3 size: 13 residues. The CDR3 sequence is CASQAGANYEQYF. CDR3 DNA: TGTGCCAGCCAAGCGGGGGCCAACTACGAGCAGTACTTC.

This rearrangement joins TRBV9 to TRBJ2-7; D is perhaps TRBD2 (5 bases). The CDR3 is made up of 14 amino acids. V lost 4 bases to trimming and J lost 2 bases, with 13 bases between them. Germline V lookup: CDR1 SGDLS, CDR2 YYNGEE. The CDR3 spells CASSQTLGPYEQYF. CDR3 sequence (DNA): TGTGCCAGCAGCCAGACACTAGGTCCCTACGAGCAGTACTTC.

Remarks on this clone: A junction boundary mismatches the germline segment, possibly from a read error. The chain joins TRBV2 to TRBJ2-1, with a possible D match to TRBD2 (5 bases). Germline V gene lookup returns CDR1 SNHLY and CDR2 FYNNEI. The CDR3 has 12 amino acids. The DNA of the CDR3 is TGTGCCAGCAGTGAAATGAGAGGGCGATGGCTCTTC. It codes for CASSEMRGRWLF.

In its sample, this clone was seen once. This chain connects TRBV30 to TRBJ2-2; 12 nucleotides line up with TRBD2. The CDR3 runs 17 residues. With 5 bases clipped from V and 2 bases from J, the junction kept 9 bases outside the gene matches. CDR1 is GTSNPN and CDR2 is SVGIG in the germline V gene (reference sequence). The CDR3 bases are TGTGCCTGGCCTCGACTAGCGGGAGACGTAAACACCGGGGAGCTGTTTTTT. Amino acids: CAWPRLAGDVNTGELFF.

The gene calls are TRBV7-2 and TRBJ1-1; 9 bases are a match to TRBD1. The CDR3 is 17 residues long. After removal of 5 bases from V and 4 bases from J, the junction contained 14 bases not matched to a gene. CDR1 and CDR2 from the germline V gene are SGHTA and FQGNSA. The CDR3 DNA follows: TGTGCCAGCAGCCCTTGGCCCGTCGGGACAGGGACCACTGAAGCTTTCTTT. Its translation: CASSPWPVGTGTTEAFF.

This chain joins TRBV7-9 and TRBJ2-3; TRBD2 matches at 10 bases. The CDR3 is made up of 17 amino acids. V lost 3 bases, J lost 6 bases, and 12 bases stayed unmatched. The germline CDR1 and CDR2 sequences are SEHNR and FQNEAQ (reference sequence). The CDR3 DNA sequence: TGTGCCAGCAGCTTCCTACTAGCGGGATTGGGTGAGGATACGCAGTATTTT. This encodes CASSFLLAGLGEDTQYF.

In its sample, this clone was seen a few times. The rearrangement joins TRBV6-5 to TRBJ2-7, with D uncertain. CDR1 and CDR2 (germline): MNHEY, SVGAGI. CDR3 length equals 14 residues. Trimming took 0 bases from V and 0 from J, leaving 6 bases between them. CDR3 nucleotide sequence: TGTGCCAGCAGTTACTCGCCGCGCTCCTACGAGCAGTACTTC. As protein: CASSYSPRSYEQYF.

V usage is TRBV19 and J usage is TRBJ2-3; TRBD1 might be the D (7 bases). Germline V lookup: CDR1 LNHDA, CDR2 SQIVND (reference sequence). The CDR3 runs to 14 residues. V lost 9 bases, J lost 6 bases, and 19 bases lay in between. The CDR3 spells CASLNRGGEDTQYF. The CDR3 DNA is TGTGCCAGCTTAAACAGGGGAGGCGAGGATACGCAGTATTTT.

Concerning this clone itself: Within the sample, other DNA sequences also encode this same CDR3. This chain joins TRBV19 and TRBJ2-1, with 13 bases fitting TRBD2. There are 13 residues in the CDR3. Trimming took 8 bases from V and 7 from J; bases not matched to a gene: 2. Germline-derived CDR1 and CDR2 are LNHDA and SQIVND (reference sequence). CDR3 sequence reads: CASRLAGGNEQFF. The CDR3, as DNA: TGTGCCAGTCGACTAGCGGGGGGAAATGAGCAGTTCTTC.

The chain combines TRBV6-1 with TRBJ1-5; no definite D call. CDR1 is MNHNS and CDR2 is SASEGT in the germline V gene. The CDR3 has 12 residues. Trimming removed 6 bases from V and 1 base from J, with 4 bases in between. The CDR3 DNA reads TGTGCCAGCAGGGGCAGCAATCAGCCCCAGCATTTT. Translation: CASRGSNQPQHF.

The chain joins TRBV9 to TRBJ1-2; 9 bases map to TRBD1. V lost 0 bases, J lost 5 bases, and 14 bases stayed unmatched. Germline V CDR1 and CDR2: SGDLS, YYNGEE. The CDR3 extends over 18 amino acids. The chain's CDR3 is CASSVAPGDRERLYGYTF. CDR3 nucleotide sequence: TGTGCCAGCAGCGTAGCTCCCGGGGACAGGGAAAGGTTATATGGCTACACCTTC.

The chain combines TRBV19 with TRBJ1-1; unclear D gene. CDR1 is LNHDA, CDR2 SQIVND, per germline (reference sequence). Trimming removed 7 bases at V and 6 bases at J, with 24 bases between. The CDR3 contains 16 residues. CDR3 protein: CASTYSRLTTHAEAFF. The CDR3 region has the DNA TGTGCCAGTACTTATTCCCGACTCACGACCCACGCTGAAGCTTTCTTT.

The chain has TRBV7-2 and TRBJ1-1; D unclear. Germline CDR1 reads SGHTA; CDR2 reads FQGNSA. The CDR3 spans 13 residues. The V end lost 0 bases, the J end lost 4 bases, and 6 bases lay between the germline ends. The CDR3 spells CASSLAGTTEAFF. The CDR3 DNA follows: TGTGCCAGCAGCTTAGCGGGCACCACTGAAGCTTTCTTT.

The rearrangement uses TRBV7-2 and TRBJ1-4, with 8 positions matching TRBD1. CDR1 SGHTA and CDR2 FQGNSA come from the germline V gene. Trimming cost V 1 base and J 10 bases; bases outside gene matches: 8. The CDR3 is made up of 15 amino acids. CDR3 DNA sequence: TGTGCCAGCAGCTTAGAGGCAGGGGGCGGTGGAAAACTGTTTTTT. It is translated as CASSLEAGGGGKLFF.

The chain has TRBV6-6 and TRBJ1-2, with D possibly matching TRBD1 (5 bases). CDR3 length equals 13 residues. Trimming removed 4 bases from V and 7 bases from J, with 13 bases in between. Germline V gene sequence: CDR1 MNHNY, CDR2 SVGAGI (reference sequence). CDR3 in DNA: TGTGCCAGCAGTTCGGTGGGGGGGAGTGGCTACACCTTC. Amino acids: CASSSVGGSGYTF.